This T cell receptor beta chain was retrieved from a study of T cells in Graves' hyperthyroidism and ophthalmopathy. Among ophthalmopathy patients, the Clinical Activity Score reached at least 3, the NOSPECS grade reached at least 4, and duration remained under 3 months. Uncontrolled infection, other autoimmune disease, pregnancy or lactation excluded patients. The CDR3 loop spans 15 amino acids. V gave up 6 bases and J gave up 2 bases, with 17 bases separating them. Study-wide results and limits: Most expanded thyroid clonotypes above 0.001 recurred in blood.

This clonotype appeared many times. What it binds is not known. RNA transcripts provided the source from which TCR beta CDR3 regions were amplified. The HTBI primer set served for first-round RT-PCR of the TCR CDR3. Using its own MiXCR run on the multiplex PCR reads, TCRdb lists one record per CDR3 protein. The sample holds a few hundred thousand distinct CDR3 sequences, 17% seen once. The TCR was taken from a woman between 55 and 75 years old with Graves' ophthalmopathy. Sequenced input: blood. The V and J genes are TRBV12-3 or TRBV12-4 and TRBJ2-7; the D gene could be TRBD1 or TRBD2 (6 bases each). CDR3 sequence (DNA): TGTGCCAGCAGCCCCCATATGGGGGGCCCCTACGAGCAGTACTTC. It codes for CASSPHMGGPYEQYF.